This T cell receptor (beta chain) was identified in a study of read filtering for tumor transcriptome and immune sequencing. Study information: DNase treatment preceded whole-transcriptome library preparation. Study-wide results and limits: Sorted CD138-negative bone marrow cells were not purified T cells. Even smaller IR-seq throughput identified most shared clonotypes. Single-read clonotypes: roughly four fifths of IR-seq clonotypes (around 3.6% of reads), 74.6% of RNA-seq clonotypes (under 50% of reads).

Molecular barcoded adaptors covering alpha/delta and beta/gamma chains were used on approximately 400 ng RNA. Using its own MiXCR run on the reads, TCRdb lists one record per CDR3 protein. The sample shows tens of thousands of distinct CDR3 sequences, roughly 12% of them seen only once. The germline gives CDR1 SNHLY, CDR2 FYNNEI. This CDR3 spans 11 amino acids. V lost 2 bases and J 14 bases, leaving 12 bases between the germline ends. This clonotype was counted many times. The antigen is undetermined. The TCR was taken from a donor aged 40 or older with multiple myeloma. The sample comprised a population of CD138-negative cells sorted from bone marrow. The chain couples TRBV2 to TRBJ1-2; D is ambiguous. CDR3 sequence (DNA): TGTGCCAGCAGTGAAAGTAGGACGGAGACCTTC. It codes for CASSESRTETF.